This T cell receptor (beta chain) emerged from a study of blood T cell repertoires in COVID-19. Study-wide background: Samples taken during acute and convalescent COVID-19 were collected in the United States, Italy and Spain.

Assignments of participants to cohorts depended upon their own reported clinical history. Donors in Cohort 3 counted as recovered after two negative PCRs, clearance, or symptom resolution. Sequenced by immunoSEQ multiplex PCR; TCRdb stores in-frame clones only, minus some. The data contain 250,000 to 300,000 clones, about 93% of them singletons. The CDR3 loop spans 15 amino acids. Germline V gene lookup returns CDR1 SGHTA and CDR2 FQGNSA. Trimming removed 7 bases from V and 2 bases from J; junction bases left unmatched: 9. The origin of this receptor is a woman in her 30s who had recovered from COVID-19. V gene TRBV7-2 combines with J gene TRBJ2-3; 7 positions match TRBD2. Sequencing was done on a sample of PBMCs or T cells enriched from blood (not recorded which). The CDR3 loop reads CASTSGGLYTDTQYF. CDR3 nucleotide sequence: TGTGCCAGCACCTCCGGGGGACTATACACAGATACGCAGTATTTT.